The 15 T cell receptor beta chains below come from one sample, sequenced in a study of shared clonotypes between healthy human individuals. TCRdb's copy holds only in-frame clones and misses some; the assay was immunoSEQ multiplex PCR. The data contain 470,000 or so clones, approximately 80% of them singletons. The source material was PBMCs. The source of these receptors is a woman between 40 and 50 years old in good health. Some clones in this sample may be carry-over from other donors' samples.

The V call is TRBV19, the J call TRBJ2-3; D tentatively reads TRBD1 or TRBD2 (6 bases each). The CDR3 is 15 residues long. In germline, CDR1 is LNHDA, CDR2 SQIVND (reference sequence). The germline V and J ends were trimmed by 3 bases and 2 bases, with 12 bases remaining between them. This CDR3 is CASSIGGTLTDTQYF. CDR3 bases: TGTGCCAGTAGTATTGGCGGGACACTCACAGATACGCAGTATTTT. The whole variable domain, remainder taken from reference TRBV19 and TRBJ2-3, is DGGITQSPKYLFRKEGQNVTLSCEQNLNHDAMYWYRQDPGQGLRLIYYSQIVNDFQKGDIAEGYSVSREKKESFPLTVTSAQKNPTAFYLCASSIGGTLTDTQYFGPGTRLTVL.

The chain carries TRBV5-6 and TRBJ2-3; D tentatively reads TRBD1 or TRBD2 (6 bases each). The CDR3 is made up of 13 amino acids. V was trimmed by 4 bases and J by 3 bases, leaving 9 bases between them. Germline V gene data show CDR1 as SGHDT and CDR2 as YYEEEE. CDR3 loop: CASSVGGTDTQYF. CDR3 bases: TGTGCCAGCAGCGTAGGGGGGACAGATACGCAGTATTTT. Based on the CDR3 plus reference TRBV5-6 and TRBJ2-3, the full variable domain is DAGVTQSPTHLIKTRGQQVTLRCSPKSGHDTVSWYQQALGQGPQFIFQYYEEEERQRGNFPDRFSGHQFPNYSSELNVNALLLGDSALYLCASSVGGTDTQYFGPGTRLTVL.

This chain connects TRBV4-3 to TRBJ2-6; TRBD1 matches 8 bases. V was pared by 0 bases and J by 0 bases, with 1 base of the junction left unmatched. The CDR3 is made up of 17 amino acids. Germline V gives CDR1 LGHNA, CDR2 YSLEER. The CDR3 protein is CASSQDGTGSGANVLTF. CDR3 DNA: TGCGCCAGCAGCCAAGATGGGACAGGCTCTGGGGCCAACGTCCTGACTTTC.

V is TRBV21-1 and J is TRBJ2-2. TRBV21-1 is a pseudogene segment. The CDR3 extends over 14 amino acids. CDR3 sequence reads: CASSTFTYTGELFF. The CDR3 DNA reads TGTGCCAGCAGCACCTTCACCTACACCGGGGAGCTGTTTTTT.

The V and J genes are TRBV28 and TRBJ1-2; 10 nucleotides match TRBD1. This CDR3 has 15 residues. The germline CDR1 and CDR2 sequences are MDHEN and SYDVKM. V trimming: 7 bases; J trimming: 5 bases; junction bases outside the gene matches: 10. In nucleotides, the CDR3 is TGTGCCAGCACAGCTACGACAGGGGGCGATTATGGCTACACCTTC. Its translation: CASTATTGGDYGYTF.

The V gene is TRBV7-7, the J gene TRBJ2-3; weak D call: TRBD2 (6 bases). Trimming stripped 5 bases from V and 2 bases from J, with 14 bases between. CDR3 length: 15 residues. Germline assignment: CDR1 SSHAT and CDR2 FNYEAQ (reference sequence). The CDR3 sequence is CASSTGTSFTDTQYF. Here the CDR3 DNA reads TGTGCCAGCAGCACCGGGACTTCTTTCACAGATACGCAGTATTTT.

This clone was seen more than once but under ten times. The V and J genes are TRBV19 and TRBJ1-1, with unresolved D. This CDR3 is 14 amino acids long. Trimming took off 1 base at V and 2 bases at J, with 8 bases between the two ends. Per the germline V gene, CDR1 is LNHDA and CDR2 is SQIVND (reference sequence). Here the CDR3 reads CASSIGYVNTEAFF. The DNA for the CDR3 is TGTGCCAGTAGTATAGGGTACGTCAACACTGAAGCTTTCTTT.

Comment on this clone: A junction boundary mismatches the germline segment, possibly from a read error. The V call is TRBV7-9, the J call TRBJ2-7; a possible D gene is TRBD1 (6 bases). The CDR3 contains 12 residues. Per germline, CDR1 SEHNR and CDR2 FQNEAQ (reference sequence). The CDR3 is CASSSQGFERYF. The CDR3 DNA sequence: TGTGCCAGCAGCTCGCAGGGGTTCGAGCGGTACTTC.

The chain has TRBV30 and TRBJ2-1; D is uncertain. This CDR3 has 12 residues. The V gene's germline CDR1 is GTSNPN and CDR2 SVGIG (reference sequence). With 7 bases removed from V and 1 base from J, the gap between germline ends came to 8 bases. The CDR3: CAYATSYNEQFF. In DNA, the CDR3 is TGTGCCTATGCTACGTCCTACAATGAGCAGTTCTTC.

In the case of this clone: A junction end diverges from the germline sequence, so it may reflect a read error. The chain has TRBV2 and TRBJ2-7, with a tentative D call TRBD2 (6 bases). This CDR3 spans 11 amino acids. Per germline, CDR1 SNHLY and CDR2 FYNNEI. CDR3 in amino acids: CASSQYSGLHF. The CDR3 DNA follows: TGTGCCAGCAGCCAATATAGCGGCTTACACTTC.

The chain combines TRBV28 with TRBJ1-1; D unclear. Trimming stripped 7 bases from V and 2 bases from J, with 11 bases between. From germline, CDR1 is MDHEN and CDR2 SYDVKM. The CDR3 extends over 13 amino acids. Here the CDR3 reads CASTLRANTEAFF. In DNA form, the CDR3 reads TGTGCCAGCACTCTTCGCGCTAACACTGAAGCTTTCTTT. The complete variable domain, with remaining parts taken from reference TRBV28 and TRBJ1-1, reads DVKVTQSSRYLVKRTGEKVFLECVQDMDHENMFWYRQDPGLGLRLIYFSYDVKMKEKGDIPEGYSVSREKKERFSLILESASTNQTSMYLCASTLRANTEAFFGQGTRLTVV.

The chain joins TRBV5-1 to TRBJ2-5; D is ambiguous. Judging by the DNA end, TRBJ2-7 fits better; the J call may be wrong. Germline values: CDR1 SGHRS, CDR2 YFSETQ. CDR3 length: 11 amino acids. The CDR3 loop is CASSLESEQYF. The CDR3 bases are TGCGCCAGCAGCTTGGAATCCGAGCAGTACTTC.

The rearrangement uses TRBV5-8 and TRBJ2-7; possibly TRBD1 for D (7 bases). Germline CDR1 SGHTS, CDR2 YDEGEE. The CDR3 totals 15 residues. Trimming pared 4 bases from V and 1 base from J, leaving 15 bases between. The chain's CDR3 is CASSGGTDYSYEQYF. Written as DNA, the CDR3 is TGTGCCAGCAGCGGCGGGACAGACTATTCCTACGAGCAGTACTTC. The full variable domain, completed using reference TRBV5-8 and TRBJ2-7, is EAGVTQSPTHLIKTRGQQATLRCSPISGHTSVYWYQQALGLGLQFLLWYDEGEERNRGNFPPRFSGRQFPNYSSELNVNALELEDSALYLCASSGGTDYSYEQYFGPGTRLTVT.

The chain recombines TRBV28 with TRBJ1-2; perhaps TRBD1 as D (5 bases). The CDR3 consists of 16 residues. V was cut by 4 bases and J by 4 bases, with 19 bases left in between. Germline-derived CDR1 and CDR2 are MDHEN and SYDVKM. CDR3 amino acids: CASSSGEAGWVYGYTF. The CDR3 nucleotides read TGTGCCAGCAGTTCCGGTGAGGCAGGGTGGGTCTATGGCTACACCTTC.

Details on this clone: This may arise from a read error, as a much more abundant clone is one base away. V usage is TRBV4-2 and J usage is TRBJ1-5, with D unresolved. The germline CDR1 and CDR2 sequences are LGHNA and YNFKEQ. The CDR3 has 15 amino acids. CDR3 residues: CAGSQEFSGVDPQHF. CDR3 coding DNA: TGTGCCGGCAGCCAAGAGTTCTCCGGGGTCGATCCCCAGCATTTT.